The clone carrying this T cell receptor (beta chain) was seen more than once but under ten times. The sample belongs to a study of blood T cells in healthy people across ages. Using a J-beta primer mix together with a sample-barcoded 5' primer, a second PCR was run for roughly 6 to 12 cycles. TCRdb recomputed calls from the 5' RACE reads with MiXCR, one row per CDR3 protein. The sample has around 1,500,000 distinct CDR3 sequences, roughly 45% seen once. The CDR3 totals 11 residues. V shed 7 bases and J shed 12 bases, with 13 bases lying between them. From germline, CDR1 is MNHNS and CDR2 SASEGT. The material sequenced was blood. The sequence derives from a woman between 18 and 29 years old in good health. The chain carries TRBV6-1 and TRBJ2-1; no clear D gene. The DNA for the CDR3 is TGTGCCAGCACCTTCCTCCAAAGGCAGTTCTTC. Protein sequence: CASTFLQRQFF.